This T cell receptor beta chain comes out of a study of blood T cell repertoires in COVID-19. Here immunoSEQ multiplex PCR was the method, and the copy in TCRdb shows in-frame clones only, minus some. Seen here are 300,000 to 350,000 clones, less than 90% observed once, and the top ten hold more than 0.9%. Germline V gene sequence: CDR1 LGHDT, CDR2 YNNKEL (reference sequence). The CDR3 is 15 amino acids. V was trimmed by 1 base and J by 2 bases, leaving 12 bases between them. Sequenced input: PBMCs or T cells enriched from blood (not recorded which). The chain joins TRBV3-1 (or the pseudogene TRBV3-2) to TRBJ2-7, with D perhaps TRBD1 (5 bases). This TCR was recovered from a woman in her twenties or thirties who had recovered from COVID-19. CDR3 region: CASSQGEQAPYEQYF. The CDR3 DNA reads TGTGCCAGCAGCCAAGGGGAACAGGCCCCCTACGAGCAGTACTTC.